A selection of T cell receptor beta chains follows, all from one sample in a study of cytomegalovirus exposure and HLA in healthy donors. Generated by immunoSEQ multiplex PCR, the TCRdb table keeps only in-frame clones and is missing some. This table holds roughly 140,000 clones, 75% to 80% found once. Sequenced sample: PBMCs. Every receptor here comes from a woman younger than 30 in good health and CMV-seropositive. The CDR3 runs from the conserved cysteine through the conserved F or W. The D gene is left open where the match is weak. The listing skips clone size in some rows; elsewhere it reads once, few, many or a size class.

J gene: TRBJ1-5; D gene: TRBD1; V gene: TRBV6-1; clone size: .; CDR3 DNA: TGTGCCAGCAAAGGGGACAGGGGGGGCGATCAGCCCCAGCATTTT; CDR3 protein: CASKGDRGGDQPQHF
J gene: TRBJ2-5; D gene: TRBD1; V gene: TRBV29-1; clone size: .; CDR3 DNA: TGCAGCGCCCGAGCTACCGGGACAGGGGCCGGACTAGGTCAAGAGACCCAGTACTTC; CDR3 protein: CSARATGTGAGLGQETQYF
J gene: TRBJ2-2; D gene: TRBD1; V gene: TRBV6-4; clone size: once; CDR3 DNA: TGTGCCAGCAGTGACTCGGGACAGGGGGAGCTGTTTTTT; CDR3 protein: CASSDSGQGELFF
J gene: TRBJ1-5; D gene: .; V gene: TRBV5-6; clone size: few; CDR3 DNA: TGTGCCAGCAGCTTAGGGGGGGATCAGCCCCAGCATTTT; CDR3 protein: CASSLGGDQPQHF
J gene: TRBJ2-5; D gene: TRBD1; V gene: TRBV2; clone size: .; CDR3 DNA: TGTGCCAGCTCCCTGGGACAGGGACAAGAGACCCAGTACTTC; CDR3 protein: CASSLGQGQETQYF
J gene: TRBJ1-2; D gene: .; V gene: TRBV6-5; clone size: .; CDR3 DNA: TGTGCCAGCAGGATCGACAGGAAGGATGGCTACACCTTC; CDR3 protein: CASRIDRKDGYTF
J gene: TRBJ2-7; D gene: TRBD1; V gene: TRBV25-1; clone size: .; CDR3 DNA: TGTGCCAGCAGTGAATATCGCGGGACAGGGGAAAGTTCCGAGCAGTACTTC; CDR3 protein: CASSEYRGTGESSEQYF
J gene: TRBJ2-7; D gene: .; V gene: TRBV25-1; clone size: .; CDR3 DNA: TGTGCCAGCAGTGAATCAAGGACAGAGAGCTCCTACGAGCAGTACTTC; CDR3 protein: CASSESRTESSYEQYF
J gene: TRBJ2-2; D gene: TRBD1; V gene: TRBV11-2; clone size: .; CDR3 DNA: TGTGCCAGCAGCTTAGATCGGGCAGGGGGTTCCGGGGAGCTGTTTTTT; CDR3 protein: CASSLDRAGGSGELFF
J gene: TRBJ1-1; D gene: TRBD1; V gene: TRBV7-9; clone size: .; CDR3 DNA: TGTGCCAGCAGCCACGACAGGGACGGGAGCACTGAAGCTTCCTTT; CDR3 protein: CASSHDRDGSTEASF
J gene: TRBJ1-1; D gene: TRBD1; V gene: TRBV25-1; clone size: few; CDR3 DNA: TGTGCCAGCAGTGAAAGGGACAGGGTAAACACTGAAGCTTTCTTT; CDR3 protein: CASSERDRVNTEAFF
J gene: TRBJ2-7; D gene: .; V gene: TRBV14; clone size: .; CDR3 DNA: TGTGCCAGCAGCAGGAGTACCTACGAGCAGTACTTC; CDR3 protein: CASSRSTYEQYF
J gene: TRBJ1-5; D gene: .; V gene: TRBV4-1; clone size: .; CDR3 DNA: TGCGCCAGCAGCCAGGAGAATAGCAATCAGCCCCAGCATTTT; CDR3 protein: CASSQENSNQPQHF
J gene: TRBJ1-1; D gene: .; V gene: TRBV11-2; clone size: .; CDR3 DNA: TGTGCCAGCAGCTTAGATCGACGACAGAACACTGAAGCTTTCTTT; CDR3 protein: CASSLDRRQNTEAFF
J gene: TRBJ1-3; D gene: TRBD1; V gene: TRBV9; clone size: few; CDR3 DNA: TGTGCCAGCAGCGTAGGGGACAGCTCTGGAAACACCATATATTTT; CDR3 protein: CASSVGDSSGNTIYF
J gene: TRBJ2-7; D gene: TRBD1; V gene: TRBV4-1; clone size: .; CDR3 DNA: TGCGCCAGCAGCGATGGGACAGGGCTCTGGTATGAGCAGTACTTC; CDR3 protein: CASSDGTGLWYEQYF
J gene: TRBJ2-3; D gene: .; V gene: TRBV9; clone size: few; CDR3 DNA: TGTGCCAGCAGCTCCCCGAGGGATACGCAGTATTTT; CDR3 protein: CASSSPRDTQYF
J gene: TRBJ1-2; D gene: TRBD1; V gene: TRBV6-5; clone size: few; CDR3 DNA: TGTGCCAGCAGGACAGGGGGCGCGTCGGTTGGCTACACCTTC; CDR3 protein: CASRTGGASVGYTF
J gene: TRBJ1-1; D gene: .; V gene: TRBV18; clone size: .; CDR3 DNA: TGTGCCAGCTCAAAGGGATCGGGGAATACTGAAGCTTTCTTT; CDR3 protein: CASSKGSGNTEAFF
J gene: TRBJ2-7; D gene: .; V gene: TRBV27; clone size: .; CDR3 DNA: TGTGCCAGCAGTTTACAGAGGGAGTACCACGAGCAGTACTTC; CDR3 protein: CASSLQREYHEQYF
J gene: TRBJ2-7; D gene: .; V gene: TRBV7-6; clone size: .; CDR3 DNA: TGTGCCAGCAGCTTAGAATCCGGCTACGAGCAGTACTTC; CDR3 protein: CASSLESGYEQYF
J gene: TRBJ2-5; D gene: .; V gene: TRBV28; clone size: .; CDR3 DNA: TGTGCCAGCTTGAAGGGGCCGGGAGAGCAGTACTTC; CDR3 protein: CASLKGPGEQYF
J gene: TRBJ2-5; D gene: .; V gene: TRBV23-1; clone size: .; CDR3 DNA: TGCGCCAGCAGTCAAGGTGCTGAGGACCAAGAGACCCAGTACTTC; CDR3 protein: CASSQGAEDQETQYF
J gene: TRBJ2-7; D gene: .; V gene: TRBV14; clone size: few; CDR3 DNA: TGTGCCAGCAGAAAGGGGGGACAGTTCTACGAGCAGTACTTC; CDR3 protein: CASRKGGQFYEQYF
J gene: TRBJ1-4; D gene: TRBD1; V gene: TRBV6-4; clone size: .; CDR3 DNA: TGTGCCAGCCATCGGAGGACAGGAGAGTATACTAATGAAAAACTGTTTTTT; CDR3 protein: CASHRRTGEYTNEKLFF
J gene: TRBJ2-7; D gene: TRBD1; V gene: TRBV6-5; clone size: .; CDR3 DNA: TGTGCCAGCAGCCCGACAGGGCCCGACGAGCAGTACTTC; CDR3 protein: CASSPTGPDEQYF
J gene: TRBJ1-1; D gene: .; V gene: TRBV10-3; clone size: .; CDR3 DNA: TGTGCCATCAGTGAGAGTAATAGCGACACTGAAGCTTTCTTT; CDR3 protein: CAISESNSDTEAFF
J gene: TRBJ1-6; D gene: TRBD1; V gene: TRBV5-1; clone size: .; CDR3 DNA: TGCGCCAGCAGCTTGGCCGGGACAGCGTCCTCCTATAATTCACCCCTCCACTTT; CDR3 protein: CASSLAGTASSYNSPLHF
J gene: TRBJ2-1; D gene: .; V gene: TRBV5-1; clone size: few; CDR3 DNA: TGCGCCAGCAGCTTGGACAGGGTCGGGAATGAGCAGTTCTTC; CDR3 protein: CASSLDRVGNEQFF
J gene: TRBJ1-2; D gene: .; V gene: TRBV6-4; clone size: .; CDR3 DNA: TGTGCCAGCAGTGACGCGGAAAGAGGTGGCTACACCTTC; CDR3 protein: CASSDAERGGYTF
J gene: TRBJ2-5; D gene: TRBD2; V gene: TRBV7-8; clone size: .; CDR3 DNA: TGTGCCAGCAGCCCCGGGGCGGGGGGCCTCCAAGAGACCCAGTACTTC; CDR3 protein: CASSPGAGGLQETQYF
J gene: TRBJ2-1; D gene: .; V gene: TRBV29-1; clone size: .; CDR3 DNA: TGCAGCGTTGCGGGCAGGGTCAATGAGCAGTTCTTC; CDR3 protein: CSVAGRVNEQFF
J gene: TRBJ1-6; D gene: .; V gene: TRBV28; clone size: .; CDR3 DNA: TGTGCCAGCAGTCCCCTGGGCAATTCACCCCTCCACTTT; CDR3 protein: CASSPLGNSPLHF
J gene: TRBJ1-3; D gene: .; V gene: TRBV6-6; clone size: once; CDR3 DNA: TGTGCCAGCAGCCTCGAGACAGTGGGTTCTGGAAACACCATATATTTT; CDR3 protein: CASSLETVGSGNTIYF
J gene: TRBJ2-1; D gene: .; V gene: TRBV5-5; clone size: once; CDR3 DNA: TGTGCCAGCAACGAAGCCCACAATGAGCAGTTCTTC; CDR3 protein: CASNEAHNEQFF
J gene: TRBJ1-2; D gene: .; V gene: TRBV4-3; clone size: .; CDR3 DNA: TGCGCCAGCAGCCAGGAAAGGGGGGGCAGAATCGCATATGGCTACACCTTC; CDR3 protein: CASSQERGGRIAYGYTF
J gene: TRBJ1-6; D gene: TRBD1; V gene: TRBV6-1; clone size: .; CDR3 DNA: TGTGCCAGCAGAACGGACAGGGTTAATTCACCCCTCCACTTT; CDR3 protein: CASRTDRVNSPLHF